Listed here is a single T cell receptor beta chain. Its antigen remains unknown. Germline V gene sequence: CDR1 GTSNPN, CDR2 SVGIG (reference sequence). The CDR3 extends over 14 amino acids. Trimming removed 4 bases at V and 1 base at J, with 13 bases between. The data were produced by immunoSEQ multiplex PCR, yet TCRdb's version contains in-frame clones alone and is incomplete. Here the sample spans 90,000 to 100,000 clones, more than 75% being singletons. The data originate from a study of T cell responses to AZD1222 COVID-19 vaccine. Study conclusions and caveats: Rises in breadth and depth of Spike-specific TCRs came after two AZD1222 doses. The span of vaccine-associated CD4 TCRs extended across spike, with dominance at 160-218 and 743-854.

This clonotype originated in an adult who received the AZD1222 COVID-19 vaccine. The input for sequencing was peripheral blood, taken 28 days after the second AZD1222 dose. The chain recombines TRBV30 with TRBJ1-1; weak D call: TRBD1 (6 bases). For the CDR3, the DNA is TGTGCCTGGACGAGGGGGGTGGCGAACACTGAAGCTTTCTTT. Amino acids: CAWTRGVANTEAFF.